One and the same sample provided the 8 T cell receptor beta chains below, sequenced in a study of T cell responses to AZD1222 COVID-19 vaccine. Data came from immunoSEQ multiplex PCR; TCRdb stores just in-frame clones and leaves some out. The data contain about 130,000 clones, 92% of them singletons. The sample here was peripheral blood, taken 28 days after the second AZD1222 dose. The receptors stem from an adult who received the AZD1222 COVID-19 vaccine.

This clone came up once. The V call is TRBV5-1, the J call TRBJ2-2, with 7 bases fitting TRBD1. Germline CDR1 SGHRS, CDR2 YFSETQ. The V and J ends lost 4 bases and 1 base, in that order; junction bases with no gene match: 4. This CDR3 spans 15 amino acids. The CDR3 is CASSPTGVNTGELFF. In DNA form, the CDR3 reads TGCGCCAGCAGCCCCACAGGGGTGAACACCGGGGAGCTGTTTTTT.

In nucleotides, the CDR3 is TGTGCCAGCAGTTTATCCCGGGGGACGACCCTTCCGATCACTGAAGCTTTCTTT. Translation gives CASSLSRGTTLPITEAFF. This sequence joins TRBV27 and TRBJ1-1; a weak D match, TRBD1 (5 bases). There are 18 residues in the CDR3. The germline V and J ends were trimmed by 0 bases and 4 bases, with 21 bases remaining between them. Germline V lookup: CDR1 MNHEY, CDR2 SMNVEV (reference sequence).

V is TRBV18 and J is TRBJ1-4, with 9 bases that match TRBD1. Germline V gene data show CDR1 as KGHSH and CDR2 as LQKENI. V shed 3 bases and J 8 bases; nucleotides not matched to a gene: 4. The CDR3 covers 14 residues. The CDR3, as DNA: TGTGCCAGCTCACCCGGACAGGGGAGAGAAAAACTGTTTTTT. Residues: CASSPGQGREKLFF.

The CDR3 DNA sequence: TGCGCCAGCAGTCATGGGCCGACAGCTCACGGGGCTGAAGCTTTCTTT. This encodes CASSHGPTAHGAEAFF. The V and J genes are TRBV23-1 and TRBJ1-1, with a tentative D call TRBD1 (5 bases). TRBV23-1 is assigned to the ORF class and has an uncertain function. The CDR3 is made up of 16 amino acids. Trimming removed 3 bases from V and 6 bases from J, with 20 bases in between.

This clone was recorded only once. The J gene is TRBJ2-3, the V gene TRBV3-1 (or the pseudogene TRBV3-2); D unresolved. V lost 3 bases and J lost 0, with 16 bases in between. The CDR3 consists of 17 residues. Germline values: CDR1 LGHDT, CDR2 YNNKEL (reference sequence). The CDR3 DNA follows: TGTGCCAGCAGCCACCCCGGGCGGACGCCTAGCACAGATACGCAGTATTTT. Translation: CASSHPGRTPSTDTQYF.

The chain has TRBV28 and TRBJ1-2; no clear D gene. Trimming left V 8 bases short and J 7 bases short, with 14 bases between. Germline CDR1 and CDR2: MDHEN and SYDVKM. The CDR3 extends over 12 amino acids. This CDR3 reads CASYSPYGGYTF. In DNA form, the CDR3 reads TGTGCCAGCTATTCCCCCTATGGTGGCTACACCTTC.

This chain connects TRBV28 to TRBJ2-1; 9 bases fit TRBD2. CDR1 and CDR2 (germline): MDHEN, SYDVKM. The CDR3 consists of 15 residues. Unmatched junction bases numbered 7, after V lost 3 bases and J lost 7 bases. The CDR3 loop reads CASSLAGGSPNEQFF. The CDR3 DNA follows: TGTGCCAGCAGTTTGGCGGGAGGGTCCCCAAATGAGCAGTTCTTC.

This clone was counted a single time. CDR3 coding DNA: TGTGCCGCTTACCTCGGGACTAGCAAGAGATTGAACACCGGGGAGCTGTTTTTT. Translated, it gives CAAYLGTSKRLNTGELFF. The chain combines TRBV2 with TRBJ2-2, with 9 bases that match TRBD2. Germline CDR1 reads SNHLY; CDR2 reads FYNNEI. The ends lost 11 bases at V and 1 base at J; junction bases unmatched: 17. The CDR3 has 18 amino acids.